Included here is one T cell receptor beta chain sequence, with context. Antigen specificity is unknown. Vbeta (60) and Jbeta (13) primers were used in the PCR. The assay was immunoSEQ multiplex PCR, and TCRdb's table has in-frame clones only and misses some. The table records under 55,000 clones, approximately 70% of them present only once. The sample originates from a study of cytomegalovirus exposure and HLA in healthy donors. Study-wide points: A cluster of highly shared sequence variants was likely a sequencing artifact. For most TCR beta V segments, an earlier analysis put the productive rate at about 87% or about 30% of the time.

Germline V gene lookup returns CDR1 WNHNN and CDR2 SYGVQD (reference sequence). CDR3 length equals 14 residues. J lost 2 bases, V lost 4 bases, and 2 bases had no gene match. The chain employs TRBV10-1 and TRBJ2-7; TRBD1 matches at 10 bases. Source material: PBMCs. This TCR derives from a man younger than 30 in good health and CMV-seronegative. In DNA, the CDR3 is TGCGCCAGCAGTGTGGGACAGGGGACCTACGAGCAGTACTTC. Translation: CASSVGQGTYEQYF.